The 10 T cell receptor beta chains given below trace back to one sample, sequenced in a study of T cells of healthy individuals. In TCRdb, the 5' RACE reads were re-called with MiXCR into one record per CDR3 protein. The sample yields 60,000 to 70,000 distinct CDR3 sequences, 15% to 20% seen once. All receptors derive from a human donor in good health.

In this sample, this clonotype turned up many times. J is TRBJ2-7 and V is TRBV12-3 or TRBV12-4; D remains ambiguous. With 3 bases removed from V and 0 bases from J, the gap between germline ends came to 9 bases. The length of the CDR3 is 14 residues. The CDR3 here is CASSLWLDSYEQYF. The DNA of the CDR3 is TGTGCCAGCAGTTTGTGGTTAGACTCCTACGAGCAGTACTTC.

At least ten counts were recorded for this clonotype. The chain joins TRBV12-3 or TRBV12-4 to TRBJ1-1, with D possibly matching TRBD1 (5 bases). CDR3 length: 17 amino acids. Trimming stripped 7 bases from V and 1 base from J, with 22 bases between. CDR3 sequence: CASTSDTLTDSNTEAFF. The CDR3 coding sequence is TGTGCCAGCACTTCCGACACACTGACAGACTCGAACACTGAAGCTTTCTTT.

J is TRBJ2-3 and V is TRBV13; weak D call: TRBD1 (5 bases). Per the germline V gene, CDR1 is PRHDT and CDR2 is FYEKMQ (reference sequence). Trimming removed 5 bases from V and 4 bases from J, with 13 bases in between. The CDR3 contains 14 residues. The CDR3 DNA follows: TGTGCCAGCAGCGCGACCCTAGGGGCAGATACGCAGTATTTT. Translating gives CASSATLGADTQYF.

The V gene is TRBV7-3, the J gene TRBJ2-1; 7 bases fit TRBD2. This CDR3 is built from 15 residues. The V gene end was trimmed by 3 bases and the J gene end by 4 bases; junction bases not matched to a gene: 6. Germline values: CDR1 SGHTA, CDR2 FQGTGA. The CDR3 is CASSLPSRGYNEQFF. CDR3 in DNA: TGTGCCAGCAGCTTGCCTTCGCGGGGGTACAATGAGCAGTTCTTC. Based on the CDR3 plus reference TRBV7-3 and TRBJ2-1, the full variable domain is GAGVSQTPSNKVTEKGKYVELRCDPISGHTALYWYRQSLGQGPEFLIYFQGTGAADDSGLPNDRFFAVRPEGSVSTLKIQRTERGDSAVYLCASSLPSRGYNEQFFGPGTRLTVL.

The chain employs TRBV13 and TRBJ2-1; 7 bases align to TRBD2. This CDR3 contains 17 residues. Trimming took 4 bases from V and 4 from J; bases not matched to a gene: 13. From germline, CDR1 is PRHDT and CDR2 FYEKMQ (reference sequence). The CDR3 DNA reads TGTGCCAGCAGCTGGGGGGTCCTAGCGGAACCTTACAATGAGCAGTTCTTC. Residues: CASSWGVLAEPYNEQFF.

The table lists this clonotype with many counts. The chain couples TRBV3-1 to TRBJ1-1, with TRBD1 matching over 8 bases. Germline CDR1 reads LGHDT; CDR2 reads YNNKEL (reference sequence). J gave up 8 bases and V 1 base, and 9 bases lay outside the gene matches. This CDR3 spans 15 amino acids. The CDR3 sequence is CASSQADRASKEAFF. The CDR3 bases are TGTGCCAGCAGCCAAGCGGACAGGGCCAGTAAGGAAGCTTTCTTT.

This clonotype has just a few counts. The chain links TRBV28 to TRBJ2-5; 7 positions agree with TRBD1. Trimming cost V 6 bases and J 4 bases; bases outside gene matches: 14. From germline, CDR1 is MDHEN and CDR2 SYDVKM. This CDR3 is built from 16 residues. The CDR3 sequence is CASSKPRGGPSETQYF. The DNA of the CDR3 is TGTGCCAGCAGCAAACCGCGAGGGGGCCCCTCAGAGACCCAGTACTTC.

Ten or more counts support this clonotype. The CDR3 DNA reads TGTGCCAGCAGTCGCCGGGCAGGGGGCACAGATACGCAGTATTTT. Residues: CASSRRAGGTDTQYF. The chain links TRBV12-3 or TRBV12-4 to TRBJ2-3; possibly TRBD1 for D (6 bases). This CDR3 comprises 15 residues. V was clipped by 5 bases and J by 1 base, with 13 bases between them.

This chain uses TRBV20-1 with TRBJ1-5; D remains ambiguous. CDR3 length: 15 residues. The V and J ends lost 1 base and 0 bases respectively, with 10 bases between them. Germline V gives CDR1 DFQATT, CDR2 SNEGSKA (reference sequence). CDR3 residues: CSARAIGDSNQPQHF. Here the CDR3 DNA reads TGCAGTGCTAGAGCCATCGGGGATAGCAATCAGCCCCAGCATTTT.

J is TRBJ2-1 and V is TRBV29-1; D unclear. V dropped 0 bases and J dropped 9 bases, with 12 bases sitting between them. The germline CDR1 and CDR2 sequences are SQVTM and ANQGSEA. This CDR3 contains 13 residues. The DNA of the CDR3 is TGCAGCGTTGAAGATCATTACCTCCCTGAGCAGTTCTTC. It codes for CSVEDHYLPEQFF.